The 21 T cell receptor beta chains presented below share a single source sample, sequenced in a study of blood T cell repertoires in COVID-19. TCRdb keeps only in-frame clones here, not all; method: immunoSEQ multiplex PCR. The sample shows fewer than 400,000 clones, 86% of them seen only once. Sample: PBMCs or T cells enriched from blood (not recorded which). These receptors were collected from a man aged 25-40 years who had recovered from COVID-19.

This chain joins TRBV6-2 or TRBV6-3 and TRBJ2-7; D possibly corresponds to TRBD2 (6 bases). The germline gives CDR1 MNHEY, CDR2 SVGEGT. The germline V and J ends were trimmed by 0 bases and 5 bases, with 17 bases remaining between them. CDR3 length: 16 amino acids. This chain's CDR3 is CASSYSASEFMDEQYF. The CDR3 nucleotides read TGTGCCAGCAGTTACTCAGCTAGCGAGTTTATGGACGAGCAGTACTTC.

This clone was found a few times. The chain is built from TRBV28 and TRBJ2-7; TRBD1 matches 12 bases. In germline, CDR1 is MDHEN, CDR2 SYDVKM. CDR3 length: 14 amino acids. Trimming removed 4 bases from V and 4 bases from J; junction bases left unmatched: 2. CDR3 amino acids: CASSWDRGLYEQYF. CDR3 DNA sequence: TGTGCCAGCAGTTGGGACAGGGGGCTGTACGAGCAGTACTTC.

The chain has TRBV19 and TRBJ1-3, with D possibly being TRBD1 (5 bases). This CDR3 region has 18 residues. The ends were cut back, 3 bases at V and 2 bases at J, with 20 bases in the middle. CDR1 is LNHDA, CDR2 SQIVND, per germline (reference sequence). The CDR3: CASSIFGGRATAGNTIYF. In DNA, the CDR3 is TGTGCCAGTAGTATCTTCGGGGGAAGGGCGACGGCTGGAAACACCATATATTTT.

The chain couples TRBV28 to TRBJ2-5; 11 positions match TRBD2. Trimming cost V 6 bases and J 2 bases; bases outside gene matches: 2. From germline, CDR1 is MDHEN and CDR2 SYDVKM. The CDR3 runs 14 residues. CDR3 loop: CASRLAGAQETQYF. CDR3 DNA: TGTGCCAGCAGACTAGCGGGGGCACAAGAGACCCAGTACTTC.

The rearrangement joins TRBV19 to TRBJ2-2, with 8 positions matching TRBD2. Germline lookup yields CDR1 LNHDA and CDR2 SQIVND (reference sequence). The CDR3 has 16 residues. The V and J ends lost 0 bases and 4 bases, in that order; junction bases with no gene match: 4. The CDR3, as DNA: TGTGCCAGTAGTATAGACGGGGGGGTACGCACCGGGGAGCTGTTTTTT. It specifies CASSIDGGVRTGELFF.

V usage is TRBV7-8 and J usage is TRBJ2-1; TRBD1 matches at 7 bases. V lost 5 bases, J lost 2 bases, and 6 bases stayed unmatched. Germline CDR1 SGHVS, CDR2 FQNEAQ. The CDR3 is made up of 15 amino acids. As DNA, the CDR3 is TGTGCCAGCAGCCCAATGGGGACAGCCTACAATGAGCAGTTCTTC. This encodes CASSPMGTAYNEQFF.

The chain is built from TRBV28 and TRBJ2-4; possible D gene TRBD2, 6 bases. The CDR3 has 14 amino acids. The V gene's germline CDR1 is MDHEN and CDR2 SYDVKM. Trimming pared 8 bases from V and 7 bases from J, leaving 18 bases between. CDR3 sequence reads: CASGPGGVVNIQYF. DNA of the CDR3: TGTGCCAGCGGACCCGGGGGAGTTGTCAACATTCAGTACTTC.

This clone was detected only a few times. The chain combines TRBV19 with TRBJ1-2, with 11 bases matching TRBD1. CDR1 is LNHDA and CDR2 is SQIVND in the germline V gene (reference sequence). Unmatched junction bases numbered 7, after V lost 7 bases and J lost 0 bases. The CDR3 totals 16 residues. CDR3 sequence (DNA): TGTGCCAGTATTGCGGACAGGGGGCGAGCTAACTATGGCTACACCTTC. Translating gives CASIADRGRANYGYTF.

V gene TRBV11-2 combines with J gene TRBJ1-1, with 8 bases lining up with TRBD1. The germline CDR1 and CDR2 sequences are SGHAT and FQNNGV. V lost 0 bases, J lost 7 bases, and 13 bases stayed unmatched. This CDR3 comprises 17 residues. CDR3 bases: TGTGCCAGCAGCTTAGATCGACCAATAACAGGGGGAAGTGAAGCTTTCTTT. It is translated as CASSLDRPITGGSEAFF. Full variable domain (outside the CDR3, taken from reference TRBV11-2 and TRBJ1-1): EAGVAQSPRYKIIEKRQSVAFWCNPISGHATLYWYQQILGQGPKLLIQFQNNGVVDDSQLPKDRFSAERLKGVDSTLKIQPAKLEDSAVYLCASSLDRPITGGSEAFFGQGTRLTVV.

A single count supports this clone. V usage is TRBV27 and J usage is TRBJ2-2; 8 bases align to TRBD1. CDR1 is MNHEY and CDR2 is SMNVEV in the germline V gene (reference sequence). V lost 5 bases, J lost 6 bases, and 14 bases stayed unmatched. This CDR3 has 17 residues. This CDR3 is CASSPPRDRWTSGELFF. CDR3 DNA: TGTGCCAGCAGTCCCCCCCGGGACAGGTGGACGTCCGGGGAGCTGTTTTTT.

In nucleotides, the CDR3 is TGTGCCAGCAGTTACTCGGATACGGGGTTGAGGGAGACCCAGTACTTC. Its translation: CASSYSDTGLRETQYF. This chain uses TRBV6-5 with TRBJ2-5; perhaps TRBD2 as D (5 bases). Germline V gives CDR1 MNHEY, CDR2 SVGAGI. Trimming left V 0 bases short and J 5 bases short, with 16 bases between. There are 16 residues in the CDR3.

The chain couples TRBV4-1 to TRBJ2-1, with TRBD2 identical over 9 bases. CDR1 and CDR2 from the germline V gene are MGHRA and YSYEKL. V lost 4 bases to trimming and J lost 4 bases; unmatched junction nucleotides: 8. The CDR3 has 16 residues. This CDR3 reads CASSPSPSGDYNEQFF. CDR3 coding DNA: TGCGCCAGCAGCCCCTCGCCTAGCGGGGATTACAATGAGCAGTTCTTC.

The V call is TRBV28, the J call TRBJ1-2; D gene ambiguous. The CDR3 is 15 amino acids. In germline, CDR1 is MDHEN, CDR2 SYDVKM. V was pared by 1 base and J by 4 bases, with 13 bases between. The CDR3 protein is CASSLLGSASYGYTF. For the CDR3, the DNA is TGTGCCAGCAGTTTATTAGGGAGTGCTAGCTATGGCTACACCTTC.

The chain links TRBV2 to TRBJ2-7; TRBD1 aligns across 8 bases. The CDR3 is 13 amino acids. Germline V lookup: CDR1 SNHLY, CDR2 FYNNEI. Trimming took 7 bases from V and 3 from J; bases not matched to a gene: 5. The chain's CDR3 is CASIRDRNYEQYF. CDR3 DNA sequence: TGTGCCAGCATCCGGGACAGGAACTACGAGCAGTACTTC.

Here the CDR3 DNA reads TGTGCCAGTAGTATGAGGCCCCCCGGGGAGCTGTTTTTT. Amino acids: CASSMRPPGELFF. The chain carries TRBV19 and TRBJ2-2, with D hard to call. CDR1 is LNHDA, CDR2 SQIVND, per germline (reference sequence). V lost 3 bases to trimming and J lost 6 bases, with 8 bases between them. The CDR3 has 13 residues.

This chain connects TRBV3-1 (or the pseudogene TRBV3-2) to TRBJ2-5; TRBD2 agrees at 13 bases. The trim removed 4 bases at V and 5 bases at J, leaving 7 bases unmatched. CDR3 length equals 16 residues. Germline CDR1 and CDR2: LGHDT and YNNKEL (reference sequence). CDR3 loop: CASSLRTSGGRETQYF. As DNA, the CDR3 is TGTGCCAGCAGCCTCCGGACTAGCGGGGGTCGGGAGACCCAGTACTTC.

The rearrangement uses TRBV18 and TRBJ2-7; TRBD2 agrees at 9 bases. The germline V gene has CDR1 KGHSH and CDR2 LQKENI. With V trimmed by 4 bases and J by 1 base, 11 bases remained unmatched. The CDR3 extends over 17 amino acids. In DNA, the CDR3 is TGTGCCAGCTCACAGGGCCCGACTAGCGGAAGGTCCTACGAGCAGTACTTC. Amino acid sequence: CASSQGPTSGRSYEQYF.

The CDR3 sequence: CASSLLGGSRGTEAFF. DNA for the CDR3: TGTGCCAGCAGCTTGTTGGGAGGGAGCAGGGGCACTGAAGCTTTCTTT. This chain uses TRBV7-2 with TRBJ1-1, with D perhaps TRBD1 (6 bases). This CDR3 has 16 residues. Germline values: CDR1 SGHTA, CDR2 FQGNSA. The V end lost 3 bases, the J end lost 4 bases, and 18 bases lay between the germline ends. The whole variable domain, filled in from reference TRBV7-2 and TRBJ1-1, reads GAGVSQSPSNKVTEKGKDVELRCDPISGHTALYWYRQSLGQGLEFLIYFQGNSAPDKSGLPSDRFSAERTGGSVSTLTIQRTQQEDSAVYLCASSLLGGSRGTEAFFGQGTRLTVV.

The gene calls are TRBV4-1 and TRBJ1-1; 8 nucleotides line up with TRBD1. The CDR3 is 15 residues long. Germline V lookup: CDR1 MGHRA, CDR2 YSYEKL. The junction had 9 bases not matched to a gene; V was cut back by 4 bases and J by 5 bases. DNA of the CDR3: TGCGCCAGCAGCCCCTACGTCACAGGGGGAACTGAAGCTTTCTTT. Protein sequence: CASSPYVTGGTEAFF.

A note on this clone: Additional DNA sequences in this sample encode the identical CDR3. V gene TRBV2 combines with J gene TRBJ2-6; the D is unclear. This CDR3 is built from 14 residues. V was trimmed by 6 bases and J by 0 bases, leaving 6 bases between them. CDR1 is SNHLY and CDR2 is FYNNEI in the germline V gene. The CDR3 reads CASRISSGANVLTF. Written as DNA, the CDR3 is TGTGCCAGCAGGATCAGCTCTGGGGCCAACGTCCTGACTTTC.

The chain employs TRBV2 and TRBJ1-3; the D is unclear. The CDR3 has 14 residues. The germline V and J ends were trimmed by 7 bases and 1 base, with 11 bases remaining between them. CDR1 and CDR2 (germline): SNHLY, FYNNEI. This chain's CDR3 is CASKVRGSGNTIYF. The CDR3 region has the DNA TGTGCCAGCAAAGTCCGGGGTTCTGGAAACACCATATATTTT.